The clone carrying this T cell receptor beta chain occurred once. Its antigen is unidentified. Use of 60 Vbeta and 13 Jbeta primers characterized the PCR. Profiling relied on immunoSEQ multiplex PCR, and the TCRdb table lists in-frame clones only, not all of them. The sample lists 90,000 to 100,000 clones; around 77% were seen once. This record belongs to a study of cytomegalovirus exposure and HLA in healthy donors. Findings and limits, study-wide: Earlier analysis found most TCR beta V segments productive about 87% or about 30% of the time.

The V and J ends lost 2 bases and 1 base respectively, with 4 bases between them. The CDR3 has 13 residues. The germline V gene encodes CDR1 MNHEY and CDR2 SVGAGI. The sequenced material came from PBMCs. The chain is built from TRBV6-5 and TRBJ2-3; D is unresolved. The receptor comes from a woman aged 60-75 years in good health and CMV-seropositive. The CDR3 DNA follows: TGTGCCAGCAGTTACGGAGGCACAGATACGCAGTATTTT. This codes for CASSYGGTDTQYF.